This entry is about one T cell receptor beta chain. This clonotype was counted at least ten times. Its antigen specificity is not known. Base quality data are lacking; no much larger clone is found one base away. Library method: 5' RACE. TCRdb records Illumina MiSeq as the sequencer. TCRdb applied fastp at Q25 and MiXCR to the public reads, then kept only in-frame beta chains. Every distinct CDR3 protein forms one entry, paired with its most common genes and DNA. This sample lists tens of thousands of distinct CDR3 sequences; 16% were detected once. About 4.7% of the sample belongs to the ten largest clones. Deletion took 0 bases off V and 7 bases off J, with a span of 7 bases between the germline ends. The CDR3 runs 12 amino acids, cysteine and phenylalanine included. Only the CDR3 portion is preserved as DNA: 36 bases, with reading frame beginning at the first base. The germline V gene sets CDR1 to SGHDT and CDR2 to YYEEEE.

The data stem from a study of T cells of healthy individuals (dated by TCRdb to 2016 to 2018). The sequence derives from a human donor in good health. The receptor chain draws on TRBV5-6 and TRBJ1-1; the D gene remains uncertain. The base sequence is TGTGCCAGCAGCTTGGCCGCAGGTGAAGCTTTCTTT. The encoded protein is CASSLAAGEAFF. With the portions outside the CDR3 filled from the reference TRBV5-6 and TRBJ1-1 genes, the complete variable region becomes DAGVTQSPTHLIKTRGQQVTLRCSPKSGHDTVSWYQQALGQGPQFIFQYYEEEERQRGNFPDRFSGHQFPNYSSELNVNALLLGDSALYLCASSLAAGEAFFGQGTRLTVV.